This TCR beta chain was recorded in a study of T-cell memory formation after mild COVID-19. The CDR3 is 16 amino acids. Germline V gives CDR1 MGHRA, CDR2 YSYEKL. V gave up 7 bases and J gave up 5 bases, with 22 bases separating them. General study points: Pre-infection memory already had some responding clones, implying cross-reactive memory joined. Whereas later expanders leaned CD4+, clones contracting day 15 to 85 showed a balanced CD4/CD8 makeup.

Points on this clonotype: Its antigen is not identified.

In TCRdb, the 5' RACE reads were re-called with MiXCR into one record per CDR3 protein. This table has 400,000 to 450,000 distinct CDR3 sequences, over 15% appearing once. Sequencing used PBMCs or a T cell subset sorted from them (not recorded which). This chain connects TRBV4-1 to TRBJ2-3; unclear D gene. The sequence was obtained from a man younger than 35 who had mild COVID-19 (a few samples of this study predate the infection). Cell type and time point are not known. This CDR3 is CASTANKLEVIDTQYF. CDR3 sequence (DNA): TGCGCCAGCACCGCCAATAAGCTAGAAGTGATAGATACGCAGTATTTT.